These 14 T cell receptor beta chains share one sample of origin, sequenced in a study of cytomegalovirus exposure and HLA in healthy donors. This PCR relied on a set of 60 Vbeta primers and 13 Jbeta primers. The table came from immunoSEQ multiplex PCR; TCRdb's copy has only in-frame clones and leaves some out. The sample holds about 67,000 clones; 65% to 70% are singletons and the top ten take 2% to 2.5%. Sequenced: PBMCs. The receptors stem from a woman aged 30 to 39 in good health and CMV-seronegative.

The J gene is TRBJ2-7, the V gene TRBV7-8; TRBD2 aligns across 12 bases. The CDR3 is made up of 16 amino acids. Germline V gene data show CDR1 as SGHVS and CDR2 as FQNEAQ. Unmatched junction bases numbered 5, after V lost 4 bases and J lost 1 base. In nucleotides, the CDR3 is TGTGCCAGCAGCTCGCAACTAGCGGGGGGTTCCTACGAGCAGTACTTC. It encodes CASSSQLAGGSYEQYF. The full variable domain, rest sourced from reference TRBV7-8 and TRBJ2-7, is GAGVSQSPRYKVAKRGQDVALRCDPISGHVSLFWYQQALGQGPEFLTYFQNEAQLDKSGLPSDRFFAERPEGSVSTLKIQRTQQEDSAVYLCASSSQLAGGSYEQYFGPGTRLTVT.

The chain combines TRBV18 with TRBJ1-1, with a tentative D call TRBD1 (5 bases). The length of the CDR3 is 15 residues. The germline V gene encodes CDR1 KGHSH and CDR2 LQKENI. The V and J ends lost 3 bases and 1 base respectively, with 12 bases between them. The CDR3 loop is CASSPFGGENTEAFF. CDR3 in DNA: TGTGCCAGCTCACCCTTTGGGGGGGAGAACACTGAAGCTTTCTTT.

This CDR3 reads CASSTPGISPLHF. As DNA, the CDR3 is TGTGCCAGCAGCACTCCAGGGATTTCACCCCTCCACTTT. V is TRBV9 and J is TRBJ1-6; possibly TRBD1 for D (5 bases). V lost 4 bases to trimming and J lost 9 bases, with 11 bases between them. The CDR3 is made up of 13 amino acids. Germline V gene sequence: CDR1 SGDLS, CDR2 YYNGEE.

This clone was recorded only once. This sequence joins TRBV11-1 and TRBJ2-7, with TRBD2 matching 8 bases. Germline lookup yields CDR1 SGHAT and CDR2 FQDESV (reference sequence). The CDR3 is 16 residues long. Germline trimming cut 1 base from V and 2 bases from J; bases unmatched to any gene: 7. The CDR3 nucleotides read TGTGCCAGCAGCTTAGTTAGCGGGACGGGGACCTACGAGCAGTACTTC. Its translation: CASSLVSGTGTYEQYF. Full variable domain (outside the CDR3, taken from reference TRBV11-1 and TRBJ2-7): EAEVAQSPRYKITEKSQAVAFWCDPISGHATLYWYRQILGQGPELLVQFQDESVVDDSQLPKDRFSAERLKGVDSTLKIQPAELGDSAMYLCASSLVSGTGTYEQYFGPGTRLTVT.

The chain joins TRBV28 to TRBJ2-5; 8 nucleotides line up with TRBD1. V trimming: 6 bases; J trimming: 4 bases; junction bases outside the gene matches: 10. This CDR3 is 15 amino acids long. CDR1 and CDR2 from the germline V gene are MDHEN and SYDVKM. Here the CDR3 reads CASRPQGQGTETQYF. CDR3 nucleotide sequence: TGTGCCAGCAGGCCGCAAGGACAGGGTACAGAGACCCAGTACTTC.

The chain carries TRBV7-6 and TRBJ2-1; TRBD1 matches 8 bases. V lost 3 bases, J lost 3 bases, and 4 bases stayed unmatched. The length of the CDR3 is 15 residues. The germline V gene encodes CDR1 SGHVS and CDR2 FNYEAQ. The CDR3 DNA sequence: TGTGCCAGCAGCTTTAGGACAGGGAACTACAATGAGCAGTTCTTC. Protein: CASSFRTGNYNEQFF.

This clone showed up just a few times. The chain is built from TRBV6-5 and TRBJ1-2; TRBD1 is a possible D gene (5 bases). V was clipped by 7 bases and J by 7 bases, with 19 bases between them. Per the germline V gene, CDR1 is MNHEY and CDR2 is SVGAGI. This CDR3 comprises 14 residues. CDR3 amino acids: CASKNPSGESGYTF. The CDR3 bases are TGTGCCAGCAAAAATCCGTCGGGGGAGAGTGGCTACACCTTC.

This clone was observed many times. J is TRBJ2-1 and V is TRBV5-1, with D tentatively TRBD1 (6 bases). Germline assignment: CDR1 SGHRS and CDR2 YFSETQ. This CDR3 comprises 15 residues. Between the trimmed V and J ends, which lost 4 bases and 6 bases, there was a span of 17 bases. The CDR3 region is CASSPPGHSVNEQFF. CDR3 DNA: TGCGCCAGCAGCCCCCCGGGACATTCCGTCAATGAGCAGTTCTTC.

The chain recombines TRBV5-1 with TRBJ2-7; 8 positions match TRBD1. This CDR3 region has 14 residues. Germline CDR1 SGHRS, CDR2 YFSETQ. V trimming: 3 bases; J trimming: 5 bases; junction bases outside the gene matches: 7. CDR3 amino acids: CASSSPRDRNEQYF. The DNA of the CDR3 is TGCGCCAGCAGCTCGCCCCGGGACAGGAACGAGCAGTACTTC.

CDR3 loop: CAISELSTEAFF. As DNA, the CDR3 is TGTGCCATCAGTGAGTTGAGCACTGAAGCTTTCTTT. The chain uses TRBV10-3 and TRBJ1-1; D unresolved. V lost 1 base, J lost 4 bases, and 4 bases lay in between. Germline lookup yields CDR1 ENHRY and CDR2 SYGVKD. The CDR3 length is 12 residues.

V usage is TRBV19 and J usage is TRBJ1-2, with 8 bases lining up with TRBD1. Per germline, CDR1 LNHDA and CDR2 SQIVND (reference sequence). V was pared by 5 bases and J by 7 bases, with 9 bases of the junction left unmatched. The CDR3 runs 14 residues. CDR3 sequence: CASSVYRGKGGYTF. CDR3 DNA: TGTGCCAGTAGTGTCTACAGGGGGAAGGGTGGCTACACCTTC.

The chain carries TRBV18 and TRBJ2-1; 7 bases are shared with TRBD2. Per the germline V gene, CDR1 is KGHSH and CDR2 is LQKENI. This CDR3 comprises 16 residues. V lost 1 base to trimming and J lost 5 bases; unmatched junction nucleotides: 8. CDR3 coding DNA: TGTGCCAGCTCACCACTGAGCGGGGCGTCCAACAATGAGCAGTTCTTC. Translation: CASSPLSGASNNEQFF.

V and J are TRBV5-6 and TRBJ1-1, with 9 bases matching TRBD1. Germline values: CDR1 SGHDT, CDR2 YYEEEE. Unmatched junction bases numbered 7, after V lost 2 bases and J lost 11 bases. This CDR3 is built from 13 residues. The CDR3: CASSFGDRVGAFF. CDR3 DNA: TGTGCCAGCAGCTTCGGGGACAGGGTGGGTGCTTTCTTT.

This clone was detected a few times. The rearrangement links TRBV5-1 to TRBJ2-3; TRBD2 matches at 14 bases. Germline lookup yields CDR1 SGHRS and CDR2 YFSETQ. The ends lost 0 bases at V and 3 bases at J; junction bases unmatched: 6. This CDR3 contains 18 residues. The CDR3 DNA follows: TGCGCCAGCAGCTTGGCAGCCGGGACTAGCGGGGGAACAGATACGCAGTATTTT. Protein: CASSLAAGTSGGTDTQYF.